These 8 T cell receptor beta chains originate from one sample sequenced in a study of beta chain features in type 1 diabetes. Sequencing targeted expressed TCRB transcripts, as all isolated RNA had been reverse transcribed. Method: immunoSEQ multiplex PCR; TCRdb's copy keeps in-frame clones and lacks some. The sample gives 130,000 to 150,000 clones, around 50% of which show up once; roughly 0.42% is in the top ten. Source material: Tregs from blood. All receptors come from a young man in good health.

The chain is built from TRBV29-1 and TRBJ2-5; 13 bases agree with TRBD2. The germline V gene encodes CDR1 SQVTM and CDR2 ANQGSEA. There are 15 residues in the CDR3. With 4 bases clipped from V and 7 bases from J, the junction kept 9 bases outside the gene matches. CDR3 DNA sequence: TGCAGCGTTGGAGGGACTAGCGGGACCTCATGGACCCAGTACTTC. This sequence encodes CSVGGTSGTSWTQYF.

J is TRBJ2-3 and V is TRBV2; TRBD2 matches at 10 bases. CDR3 size: 17 residues. J gave up 10 bases and V 2 bases, and 15 bases lay outside the gene matches. Germline CDR1 reads SNHLY; CDR2 reads FYNNEI. The CDR3 region has the DNA TGTGCCAGCAGTGAATTGGTGACTAGCGGGCCAAGCCGGCCGCAGTATTTT. Protein product: CASSELVTSGPSRPQYF.

The chain combines TRBV5-1 with TRBJ2-5, with 7 bases aligning to TRBD2. Germline assignment: CDR1 SGHRS and CDR2 YFSETQ. The length of the CDR3 is 14 residues. The J segment lost 0 bases and the V segment lost 4 bases, leaving 3 bases of the junction unmatched. The CDR3 protein is CASSRSGNQETQYF. CDR3 DNA: TGCGCCAGCAGCCGGAGCGGGAACCAAGAGACCCAGTACTTC.

The chain carries TRBV18 and TRBJ2-3, with D unresolved. This CDR3 comprises 15 residues. V was shortened by 0 bases and J by 1 base, with 8 bases between the two germline ends. Germline values: CDR1 KGHSH, CDR2 LQKENI. CDR3 amino acids: CASSPPAVRTDTQYF. The CDR3, as DNA: TGTGCCAGCTCACCACCGGCGGTACGCACAGATACGCAGTATTTT.

The chain has TRBV11-2 and TRBJ1-2, with D possibly matching TRBD1 (5 bases). From germline, CDR1 is SGHAT and CDR2 FQNNGV. The length of the CDR3 is 14 residues. The V end lost 4 bases, the J end lost 5 bases, and 14 bases lay between the germline ends. CDR3 residues: CASSSKGLRYGYTF. In DNA form, the CDR3 reads TGTGCCAGCAGCTCGAAGGGGCTGAGATATGGCTACACCTTC. Supplemented by reference TRBV11-2 and TRBJ1-2, the full variable domain reads EAGVAQSPRYKIIEKRQSVAFWCNPISGHATLYWYQQILGQGPKLLIQFQNNGVVDDSQLPKDRFSAERLKGVDSTLKIQPAKLEDSAVYLCASSSKGLRYGYTFGSGTRLTVV.

The chain carries TRBV5-1 and TRBJ2-5; D uncertain. CDR1 SGHRS and CDR2 YFSETQ come from the germline V gene. The CDR3 covers 16 residues. Trimming pared 0 bases from V and 1 base from J, leaving 13 bases between. The CDR3 nucleotides read TGCGCCAGCAGCTTGGAGGCGACACAACTCCAAGAGACCCAGTACTTC. Its protein product is CASSLEATQLQETQYF.

This clone was counted a few times. The V and J genes are TRBV6-5 and TRBJ1-1, with D possibly matching TRBD1 (5 bases). Germline V CDR1 and CDR2: MNHEY, SVGAGI. The CDR3 sequence is 16 residues long. Trimming took 0 bases from V and 0 from J, leaving 11 bases between them. This CDR3 is CASSYSVRGVNTEAFF. In DNA, the CDR3 is TGTGCCAGCAGTTACTCGGTAAGGGGCGTGAACACTGAAGCTTTCTTT.

This clone occurred a few times. The V and J genes are TRBV9 and TRBJ1-2; tentatively, D is TRBD1 (5 bases). Trimming shortened V by 1 base and J by 4 bases, and 11 bases separated the two germline ends. This CDR3 is built from 14 residues. Germline-derived CDR1 and CDR2 are SGDLS and YYNGEE. DNA of the CDR3: TGTGCCAGCAGCGTATTCGGGGGTCCCTATGGCTACACCTTC. Protein product: CASSVFGGPYGYTF.